This T cell receptor (beta chain) was documented in a study of CD8 T cells in Susac syndrome. Sequencing of TCR beta drew on CD8+ and CD4+ T cells from blood. The CDR3 is made up of 15 amino acids. The V gene's germline CDR1 is MGHDK and CDR2 SYGVNS. Trimming cost V 6 bases and J 6 bases; bases outside gene matches: 4. With random hexamers, reverse transcription was performed on roughly 0.5 to 1 ug of RNA. Across 54 Vbeta and 13 Jbeta, TCR beta CDR3 was amplified with immunoSEQ multiplex PCR. TCRdb passed the immunoSEQ multiplex PCR reads through MiXCR, listing each CDR3 protein once. The table records 150,000 to 200,000 distinct CDR3 sequences, around 94% of them present only once.

The receptor comes from a human donor with multiple sclerosis. Sequenced material: CD4+ T cells from PBMCs. V gene TRBV25-1 combines with J gene TRBJ2-3, with 15 nucleotides matching TRBD2. The CDR3 sequence is CASRKGLAGGDTQYF. As DNA, the CDR3 is TGTGCCAGCAGAAAGGGACTAGCGGGAGGCGATACGCAGTATTTT.